A selection of T cell receptor beta chains follows, all from one sample in a study of human T cells and chemical hapten exposure. From the RACE reads, TCRdb called clonotypes with MiXCR, one entry per CDR3 protein. The table shows over 55,000 distinct CDR3 sequences, with roughly a tenth occurring only once. Sequencing used whole blood, obtained in connection with sensitization to the hapten diphenylcyclopropenone (DPC). Receptors originate from a middle-aged man with alopecia areata. Some clones in this sample may be carry-over from other donors' samples. CDR3s include the opening cysteine and the closing phenylalanine or tryptophan. D genes are given only for firm matches. Rows may omit the clone size; those that give it use once, few, many or a size class.

J gene	V gene	clone size	D gene	CDR3 DNA	CDR3 protein
TRBJ1-1	TRBV27	many	NA	TGTGCCAGCAGTTTAGGCTTTGGATGGAACACTGAAGCTTTCTTT	CASSLGFGWNTEAFF
TRBJ1-2	TRBV29-1	NA	NA	TGCAGCGTTCAGGGAGGCCTGAACTATGGCTACACCTTC	CSVQGGLNYGYTF
TRBJ2-2	TRBV6-6	many	NA	TGTGCCAGCCGGATACAGGGGGAGCTGTTTTTT	CASRIQGELFF
TRBJ1-1	TRBV12-3/TRBV12-4	few	NA	TGTGCCAGCAGTTCCTACGGGATCCCGAACACTGAAGCTTTCTTT	CASSSYGIPNTEAFF
TRBJ1-1	TRBV2	NA	NA	TGTGCCAGCAGTGCTAGCGCAGCGAACACTGAAGCTTTCTTT	CASSASAANTEAFF
TRBJ2-6	TRBV11-1	few	NA	TGTGCCAGCAGCTTAGACCGGGGTCCAGGGGCCAACGTCCTGACTTTC	CASSLDRGPGANVLTF
TRBJ2-1	TRBV20-1	few	NA	TGCAGTGCTAGAGATGGGGACTTCTACAATGAGCAGTTCTTC	CSARDGDFYNEQFF
TRBJ1-6	TRBV6-6	few	NA	TGTGCCAGCAGTTACTCAAAGGAGTATAATTCACCCCTCCACTTT	CASSYSKEYNSPLHF
TRBJ2-1	TRBV5-4	NA	TRBD2	TGTGCCAGCAGCTCTTTGGGACTAGCGGGAGTGAATGAGCAGTTCTTC	CASSSLGLAGVNEQFF
TRBJ2-2	TRBV29-1	NA	TRBD2	TGCAGCGTTGAAGATCGGCTAGCGGGGACGAACACCGGGGAGCTGTTTTTT	CSVEDRLAGTNTGELFF
TRBJ2-2	TRBV10-3	few	TRBD2	TGTGCCACCCAAGCGGGAGGGCCAGGCACCGGGGAGCTGTTTTTT	CATQAGGPGTGELFF
TRBJ2-7	TRBV18	few	TRBD2	TGTGCCAGCTCACCATCCGCTAGCGGAGCCTACGAGCAGTACTTC	CASSPSASGAYEQYF
TRBJ2-3	TRBV4-1	NA	NA	TGCGCCAGCAGCCACCCCACAGGGACCACAGATACGCAGTATTTT	CASSHPTGTTDTQYF
TRBJ2-5	TRBV4-3	few	NA	TGCGCCAGCAGCCAAGGAACAGGCCCAGGGACCCAGTACTTC	CASSQGTGPGTQYF
TRBJ1-2	TRBV28	NA	NA	TGTGCCAGCAGTCGTAGCACAGGGAAGCGCTACACCTTC	CASSRSTGKRYTF
TRBJ2-7	TRBV4-3	many	NA	TGCGCCAGCAGCCATGACCTGTTTTTGGGATTAAGGGAGCAGTACTTC	CASSHDLFLGLREQYF
TRBJ1-2	TRBV7-2	many	NA	TGTGCCACCCAACCGACAGGAAACTATGGCTACACCTTC	CATQPTGNYGYTF
TRBJ1-5	TRBV6-2/TRBV6-3	few	NA	TGTGCCAGCAGTCCTGTGGGCGGAGTGGGCAATCAGCCCCAGCATTTT	CASSPVGGVGNQPQHF
TRBJ1-1	TRBV2	NA	TRBD1	TGTGCCAGCACTCCAAGGACAGGGTCAGGCACTGAAGCTTTCTTT	CASTPRTGSGTEAFF
TRBJ2-7	TRBV20-1	many	TRBD1	TGCAGTGCCAGGGGGCAGGGCGGCAGGGAGCAGTACTTC	CSARGQGGREQYF
TRBJ2-7	TRBV20-1	NA	NA	TGCAGTGCTGCCCCGATCGGGGAGAAGGCCTACGAGCAGTACTTC	CSAAPIGEKAYEQYF
TRBJ2-7	TRBV6-5	few	TRBD1	TGTGCCAGCAGTTCGCCCGGGACAGGGTCTACCTACGAGCAGTACTTC	CASSSPGTGSTYEQYF
TRBJ2-6	TRBV20-1	once	NA	TGCAGTGCTAGAGACAGCTTCCTCTCTGGGGCCAACGTCCTGACTTTC	CSARDSFLSGANVLTF
TRBJ2-3	TRBV12-3/TRBV12-4	NA	NA	TGTGCCAGCAGTTTATACCCCGGAGGGAGCACAGATACGCAGTATTTT	CASSLYPGGSTDTQYF
TRBJ2-1	TRBV7-3	many	NA	TGTGCCAGCAGCTTATCCTATGGGGGCGGGAGCCAGTTCTTC	CASSLSYGGGSQFF
TRBJ2-2	TRBV4-1	few	NA	TGCGCCAGCAGCCAAGAAAGCCAGGGCACCGGGGAGCTGTTTTTT	CASSQESQGTGELFF
TRBJ2-2	TRBV6-5	few	TRBD2	TGTGCCAGCAGGGTTCTAGCGGGAGGAACGAACACCGGGGAGCTGTTTTTT	CASRVLAGGTNTGELFF
TRBJ2-3	TRBV27	few	NA	TGTGCCAGCAGTTTCGATCCGTTGGGGTCAGATACGCAGTATTTT	CASSFDPLGSDTQYF
TRBJ2-3	TRBV12-3/TRBV12-4	many	NA	TGTGCCAGCAGTTTCACTAGCCCCAGAGATACGCAGTATTTT	CASSFTSPRDTQYF
TRBJ2-3	TRBV6-2/TRBV6-3	few	TRBD2	TGTGCCAGCACCGGGACTAGCGGGAGGCCACTTTCCACAGATACGCAGTATTTT	CASTGTSGRPLSTDTQYF